The 7 T cell receptor beta chains presented below share a single source sample, sequenced in a study of shared clonotypes between healthy human individuals. Method: immunoSEQ multiplex PCR; TCRdb's copy keeps in-frame clones and lacks some. The data hold approximately 2.4 million clones, with 90% to 96% observed a single time. The sequencing sample was made of naive CD4+ T cells sorted from blood. The sample's subset: CD45RA+ positively selected. The source of these receptors is a man aged 18 to 29 in good health.

The rearrangement joins TRBV29-1 to TRBJ2-3, with 7 positions matching TRBD2. Per germline, CDR1 SQVTM and CDR2 ANQGSEA. V was pared by 3 bases and J by 1 base, with 7 bases of the junction left unmatched. This CDR3 region has 15 residues. The CDR3 DNA is TGCAGCGTTGAGGGGAGACTAGCCCGCACAGATACGCAGTATTTT. Protein sequence: CSVEGRLARTDTQYF.

Concerning this clone: Other DNA sequences in this specimen translate into the identical CDR3. The V call is TRBV18, the J call TRBJ1-1; D gene uncertain. Germline values: CDR1 KGHSH, CDR2 LQKENI. V dropped 4 bases and J dropped 1 base, with 7 bases sitting between them. The CDR3 spans 13 residues. This chain's CDR3 is CASSREGNTEAFF. The CDR3 region has the DNA TGTGCCAGCTCACGCGAGGGGAACACTGAAGCTTTCTTT.

J is TRBJ2-7 and V is TRBV18, with 12 positions matching TRBD2. The V segment lost 4 bases and the J segment 4 bases; nucleotides outside the gene matches: 5. CDR1 and CDR2 from the germline V gene are KGHSH and LQKENI. The CDR3 is 15 residues long. The CDR3 nucleotides are TGTGCCAGCTCACAGCCCGGGACTAGCGGGTACGAGCAGTACTTC. Translated, it gives CASSQPGTSGYEQYF.

In the case of this clone: This specimen includes other DNA sequences encoding the same CDR3. The chain joins TRBV7-2 to TRBJ2-7, with TRBD2 matching 12 bases. Germline V CDR1 and CDR2: SGHTA, FQGNSA. Germline trimming cut 5 bases from V and 0 bases from J; bases unmatched to any gene: 2. This CDR3 contains 15 residues. This CDR3 reads CASSRTSGTSYEQYF. The CDR3 bases are TGTGCCAGCAGCCGGACTAGCGGGACCTCCTACGAGCAGTACTTC.

This rearrangement joins TRBV27 to TRBJ2-3; 7 bases line up with TRBD1. Trimming cost V 3 bases and J 5 bases; bases outside gene matches: 8. Germline V gene lookup returns CDR1 MNHEY and CDR2 SMNVEV (reference sequence). The CDR3 runs 15 residues. The CDR3 region has the DNA TGTGCCAGCAGTTTTGTCCCACAGGGGAAAGATACGCAGTATTTT. Amino acids: CASSFVPQGKDTQYF.

This CDR3 is CASSGSAGTEAFF. The CDR3 nucleotides read TGTGCCAGCAGTGGGTCAGCCGGAACTGAAGCTTTCTTT. The gene calls are TRBV6-4 and TRBJ1-1; D unresolved. The CDR3 contains 13 residues. CDR1 MRHNA and CDR2 SNTAGT come from the germline V gene. Trimming took 4 bases from V and 5 from J, leaving 11 bases between them.

This chain connects TRBV18 to TRBJ2-5, with a possible D match to TRBD2 (7 bases). CDR1 and CDR2 (germline): KGHSH, LQKENI. Deletions cut 3 bases from V and 2 bases from J, with 13 bases between. This CDR3 contains 15 residues. The CDR3 nucleotides are TGTGCCAGCTCACCGCTGGAGGGGGGGCAAGAGACCCAGTACTTC. Translated: CASSPLEGGQETQYF.